Below are 9 T cell receptor beta chains sequenced from a single sample in a study of OX40 agonist ivuxolimab in advanced cancers. Produced via immunoSEQ multiplex PCR; TCRdb's table is partial and in-frame only. The sample has tens of thousands of clones; approximately 91% are singletons. Sequencing was performed on CD4+ or CD8+ T cells sorted from blood, taken in a trial of the OX40 agonist ivuxolimab. The origin of the receptors is an adult with an advanced solid tumor such as melanoma, head and neck, liver or kidney cancer.

The V and J genes are TRBV7-9 and TRBJ2-7; a possible D gene is TRBD1 (6 bases). V shed 8 bases and J shed 3 bases, with 17 bases lying between them. The CDR3 loop spans 14 amino acids. Germline lookup yields CDR1 SEHNR and CDR2 FQNEAQ (reference sequence). CDR3 protein: CASQNQGNLYEQYF. CDR3 DNA sequence: TGTGCCAGCCAAAATCAGGGGAATCTCTACGAGCAGTACTTC.

V and J are TRBV6-4 and TRBJ2-2; D gene ambiguous. V shed 4 bases and J shed 2 bases, with 8 bases lying between them. This CDR3 has 14 amino acids. CDR1 and CDR2 from the germline V gene are MRHNA and SNTAGT. This CDR3 is CASSVGSNTGELFF. CDR3 sequence (DNA): TGTGCCAGCAGTGTCGGCTCCAACACCGGGGAGCTGTTTTTT.

The chain is built from TRBV7-2 and TRBJ2-5; weak D call: TRBD1 (6 bases). The V end was cut by 5 bases, the J end by 13 bases, with 20 bases between. The CDR3 has 13 amino acids. In germline, CDR1 is SGHTA, CDR2 FQGNSA. DNA of the CDR3: TGTGCCAGCAGCGAATACAGGGCCGGGCCCGGGTACTTC. This sequence encodes CASSEYRAGPGYF.

The chain couples TRBV7-3 to TRBJ2-1, with 8 bases fitting TRBD2. This CDR3 region has 15 residues. V gave up 5 bases and J gave up 6 bases; unmatched junction bases: 9. The germline CDR1 and CDR2 sequences are SGHTA and FQGTGA. The CDR3 coding sequence is TGTGCCAGCAGCCGGAGAGGAGCGGGAGCCAATGAGCAGTTCTTC. Translation gives CASSRRGAGANEQFF.

The chain uses TRBV30 and TRBJ2-2; no definite D call. Germline V lookup: CDR1 GTSNPN, CDR2 SVGIG (reference sequence). The length of the CDR3 is 12 residues. Trimming pared 5 bases from V and 4 bases from J, leaving 8 bases between. The CDR3 coding sequence is TGTGCCTGGCGCCCGGGCACCGGGGAGCTGTTTTTT. Amino acid sequence: CAWRPGTGELFF.

The CDR3 region is CASSPLATDTQYF. The CDR3 DNA is TGTGCCAGCAGCCCCCTGGCGACCGATACGCAGTATTTT. The chain uses TRBV4-2 and TRBJ2-3; D gene uncertain. The CDR3 is made up of 13 amino acids. V was cut by 4 bases and J by 6 bases, with 11 bases left in between. Germline-derived CDR1 and CDR2 are LGHNA and YNFKEQ.

The chain has TRBV4-2 and TRBJ2-1; TRBD2 matches 9 bases. V lost 4 bases to trimming and J lost 9 bases; unmatched junction nucleotides: 13. The CDR3 is made up of 16 amino acids. Germline CDR1 LGHNA, CDR2 YNFKEQ. The CDR3 DNA reads TGTGCCAGCAGCCTGAACAATGCGGGAGGGGCGAGTGAGCAGTTCTTC. It codes for CASSLNNAGGASEQFF.

This clone was seen a single time. V is TRBV11-3 and J is TRBJ2-1; TRBD2 matches 9 bases. V trimming: 5 bases; J trimming: 9 bases; junction bases outside the gene matches: 17. Looked up from germline, CDR1 is SGHNT and CDR2 is YENEEA. The CDR3 has 17 residues. In DNA form, the CDR3 reads TGTGCCAGCAGCGCAACCAAGAGTAGCGGGAGCTGGGGTGAGCAGTTCTTC. Translation: CASSATKSSGSWGEQFF.

The gene calls are TRBV11-2 and TRBJ1-2; no definite D call. The CDR3 spans 14 residues. Deletions cut 4 bases from V and 7 bases from J, with 16 bases between. Germline assignment: CDR1 SGHAT and CDR2 FQNNGV. The CDR3 bases are TGTGCCAGCAGCTCACCTGGGGTGACGGGTGGCTACACCTTC. Translating it yields CASSSPGVTGGYTF.